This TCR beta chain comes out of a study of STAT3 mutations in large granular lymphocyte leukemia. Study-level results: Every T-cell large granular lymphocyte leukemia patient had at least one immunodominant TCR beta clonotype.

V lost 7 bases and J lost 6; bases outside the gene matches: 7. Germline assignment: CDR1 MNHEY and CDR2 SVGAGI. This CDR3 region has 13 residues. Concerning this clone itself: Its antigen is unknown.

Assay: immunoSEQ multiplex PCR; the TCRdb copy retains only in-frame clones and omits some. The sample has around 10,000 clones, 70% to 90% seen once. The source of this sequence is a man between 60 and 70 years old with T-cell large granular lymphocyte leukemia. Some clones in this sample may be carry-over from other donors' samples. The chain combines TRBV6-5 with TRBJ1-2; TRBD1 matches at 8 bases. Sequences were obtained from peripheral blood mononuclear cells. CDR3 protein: CASTIGQGHGYTF. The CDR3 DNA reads TGTGCCAGCACCATAGGACAGGGTCATGGCTACACCTTC.